The 21 T cell receptor beta chains reported below all come from one sample, sequenced in a study of blood T cell repertoires in COVID-19. Only in-frame clones appear in the TCRdb table, and some are missing; sequencing was by immunoSEQ multiplex PCR. The table records about 140,000 clones, approximately 79% of them present only once. The sequenced material came from peripheral blood. The receptors originated from a man aged 55 to 70 with acute or convalescent COVID-19.

This clone appeared once. The V and J genes are TRBV5-1 and TRBJ2-3, with 10 bases matching TRBD2. Germline V CDR1 and CDR2: SGHRS, YFSETQ. CDR3 length: 16 residues. V gave up 4 bases and J gave up 0 bases; unmatched junction bases: 5. The CDR3 region has the DNA TGCGCCAGCAGCAGGACTAGCGGAGCTAGCACAGATACGCAGTATTTT. Translation: CASSRTSGASTDTQYF.

This rearrangement joins TRBV6-2 or TRBV6-3 to TRBJ2-7; possible D gene TRBD2, 5 bases. This CDR3 has 14 amino acids. The V and J ends lost 4 bases and 3 bases respectively, with 13 bases between them. Per the germline V gene, CDR1 is MNHEY and CDR2 is SVGEGT. The CDR3 here is CASSSTHAGYEQYF. In DNA, the CDR3 is TGTGCCAGCAGTTCGACCCATGCGGGCTACGAGCAGTACTTC.

The CDR3 nucleotides are TGTGCCAGCAGAGGCAGACTGGCTAGCAATCAGCCCCAGCATTTT. This codes for CASRGRLASNQPQHF. The chain has TRBV6-5 and TRBJ1-5, with D uncertain. The CDR3 extends over 15 amino acids. With 6 bases removed from V and 0 bases from J, the gap between germline ends came to 12 bases. Germline V lookup: CDR1 MNHEY, CDR2 SVGAGI.

This chain joins TRBV10-2 and TRBJ2-7, with D hard to call. Germline assignment: CDR1 WSHSY and CDR2 SAAADI. CDR3 length equals 13 residues. Trimming removed 3 bases at V and 2 bases at J, with 8 bases between. CDR3 DNA sequence: TGCGCCAGCAGTGATCCAGGTGCCTACGAGCAGTACTTC. It specifies CASSDPGAYEQYF.

V and J are TRBV21-1 and TRBJ2-1; the table calls TRBD1, which could not be checked here. TRBV21-1 counts as a pseudogene. The CDR3 runs 21 residues. DNA for the CDR3: TGTGCCAGCAGCAAACTCCCCGTCCCAAAGGCGCCAGGGACACCCTACAATGAGCAGTTCTTC. Its protein product is CASSKLPVPKAPGTPYNEQFF.

In this sample, this clone turned up a few times. The V gene is TRBV27, the J gene TRBJ1-2; D possibly corresponds to TRBD1 (6 bases). The germline gives CDR1 MNHEY, CDR2 SMNVEV (reference sequence). Trimming shortened V by 5 bases and J by 4 bases, and 17 bases separated the two germline ends. The CDR3 length is 15 residues. Written as DNA, the CDR3 is TGTGCCAGCAGTCGGGGCACGGGGGGCGGCTATGGCTACACCTTC. It encodes CASSRGTGGGYGYTF.

As DNA, the CDR3 is TGTGCCAGCAGTTTCGGGGTATCGGTGCAGTACTTC. Translating gives CASSFGVSVQYF. V and J are TRBV12-3 or TRBV12-4 and TRBJ2-7, with a tentative D call TRBD2 (5 bases). Trimming pared 3 bases from V and 9 bases from J, leaving 12 bases between. The length of the CDR3 is 12 residues.

The chain joins TRBV7-2 to TRBJ2-1, with 9 bases that match TRBD2. Per germline, CDR1 SGHTA and CDR2 FQGNSA. The CDR3 loop spans 14 amino acids. Unmatched junction bases numbered 8, after V lost 5 bases and J lost 9 bases. CDR3 bases: TGTGCCAGCAGCACGACTAGCGGCCCCCTTGAGCAGTTCTTC. This sequence encodes CASSTTSGPLEQFF.

The J gene is TRBJ2-1, the V gene TRBV18, with 8 bases that match TRBD1. Germline CDR1 KGHSH, CDR2 LQKENI. The CDR3 is 15 residues long. The V and J ends lost 4 bases and 5 bases, in that order; junction bases with no gene match: 7. In DNA form, the CDR3 reads TGTGCCAGCTCACAGGCCAGGGGGCCGGACAATGAGCAGTTCTTC. Translated: CASSQARGPDNEQFF.

This chain uses TRBV11-2 with TRBJ2-5, with a tentative D call TRBD1 (6 bases). The CDR3 consists of 13 residues. With 3 bases removed from V and 3 bases from J, the gap between germline ends came to 8 bases. Germline V CDR1 and CDR2: SGHAT, FQNNGV. Here the CDR3 DNA reads TGTGCCAGCAGCTTCGCAGGGGAAGAGACCCAGTACTTC. It yields the protein CASSFAGEETQYF.

V is TRBV27 and J is TRBJ2-3; 10 positions agree with TRBD1. Unmatched junction bases numbered 8, after V lost 6 bases and J lost 5 bases. The CDR3 runs to 15 residues. Germline V gene data show CDR1 as MNHEY and CDR2 as SMNVEV (reference sequence). As DNA, the CDR3 is TGTGCCAGCAGACCTATAGACAGGGGGCTAGATACGCAGTATTTT. It specifies CASRPIDRGLDTQYF.

V usage is TRBV28 and J usage is TRBJ2-3, with TRBD2 identical over 10 bases. Trimming removed 8 bases from V and 1 base from J; junction bases left unmatched: 3. CDR3 length: 14 residues. Germline CDR1 is MDHEN and CDR2 is SYDVKM. The CDR3 sequence is CASQLAGGTDTQYF. The DNA for the CDR3 is TGTGCCAGCCAGCTAGCGGGAGGCACAGATACGCAGTATTTT.

This clone has just a few counts. This rearrangement joins TRBV7-9 to TRBJ2-7; 10 positions agree with TRBD1. CDR3 size: 16 residues. Germline V lookup: CDR1 SEHNR, CDR2 FQNEAQ (reference sequence). V dropped 5 bases and J dropped 2; count of bases not matched to a gene: 9. CDR3 sequence: CASSLTGTGVTYEQYF. Written as DNA, the CDR3 is TGTGCCAGCAGCCTAACCGGGACAGGGGTTACCTACGAGCAGTACTTC.

CDR3 sequence reads: CATTTHRRPNEQFF. In DNA form, the CDR3 reads TGTGCCACCACTACCCACCGCAGGCCCAATGAGCAGTTCTTC. The V gene is TRBV24-1, the J gene TRBJ2-1; D remains ambiguous. V lost 8 bases and J lost 6, with 16 bases in between. The CDR3 spans 14 residues. CDR1 is KGHDR and CDR2 is SFDVKD in the germline V gene.

This chain uses TRBV28 with TRBJ1-4, with D maybe TRBD1 (5 bases). Per the germline V gene, CDR1 is MDHEN and CDR2 is SYDVKM. V was shortened by 1 base and J by 6 bases, with 15 bases between the two germline ends. This CDR3 is built from 16 residues. This CDR3 is CASSLLSGKRDEKLFF. CDR3 bases: TGTGCCAGCAGTTTATTATCAGGGAAGCGGGATGAAAAACTGTTTTTT.

The CDR3 loop is CASSSGTSGTDTQYF. CDR3 sequence (DNA): TGTGCCAGCAGTTCCGGGACTAGCGGCACAGATACGCAGTATTTT. This rearrangement joins TRBV28 to TRBJ2-3, with 10 bases that match TRBD2. The CDR3 consists of 15 residues. The germline gives CDR1 MDHEN, CDR2 SYDVKM. Trimming cost V 4 bases and J 1 base; bases outside gene matches: 2.

This chain connects TRBV6-5 to TRBJ2-7; 9 bases line up with TRBD1. The CDR3 consists of 14 residues. V lost 7 bases, J lost 4 bases, and 8 bases stayed unmatched. Germline assignment: CDR1 MNHEY and CDR2 SVGAGI. CDR3 DNA sequence: TGTGCCAGCAAGTATCGGGACAGGGTGTACGAGCAGTACTTC. This gives the protein CASKYRDRVYEQYF.

The gene calls are TRBV5-1 and TRBJ1-1; D not certain. Per germline, CDR1 SGHRS and CDR2 YFSETQ. The CDR3 is 14 residues long. The V and J ends lost 1 base and 1 base respectively, with 8 bases between them. The DNA of the CDR3 is TGCGCCAGCAGCTTGCTGACGGGGAACACTGAAGCTTTCTTT. Amino acids: CASSLLTGNTEAFF.

V is TRBV7-3 and J is TRBJ2-3; 12 positions agree with TRBD2. V was clipped by 2 bases and J by 0 bases; unmatched bases: 9. CDR1 is SGHTA and CDR2 is FQGTGA in the germline V gene. CDR3 length: 19 residues. CDR3 in DNA: TGTGCCAGCAGCTTACCCGGGGCCGGGACTAGCGGGAGCACAGATACGCAGTATTTT. Residues: CASSLPGAGTSGSTDTQYF.

V and J are TRBV11-2 and TRBJ1-3; tentative D call: TRBD1 (5 bases). CDR1 is SGHAT, CDR2 FQNNGV, per germline. Trimming pared 0 bases from V and 0 bases from J, leaving 12 bases between. The CDR3 covers 17 residues. The CDR3 is CASSLEGWGGSGNTIYF. The CDR3 coding sequence is TGTGCCAGCAGCTTAGAAGGCTGGGGGGGCTCTGGAAACACCATATATTTT.

This rearrangement joins TRBV9 to TRBJ1-4; TRBD1 matches at 10 bases. The CDR3 extends over 16 amino acids. Germline V CDR1 and CDR2: SGDLS, YYNGEE. J was trimmed by 8 bases and V by 4 bases; bases with no gene match: 11. CDR3 sequence: CASSPGTGTGVEKLFF. The CDR3 nucleotides read TGTGCCAGCAGCCCGGGGACCGGGACAGGGGTCGAAAAACTGTTTTTT.